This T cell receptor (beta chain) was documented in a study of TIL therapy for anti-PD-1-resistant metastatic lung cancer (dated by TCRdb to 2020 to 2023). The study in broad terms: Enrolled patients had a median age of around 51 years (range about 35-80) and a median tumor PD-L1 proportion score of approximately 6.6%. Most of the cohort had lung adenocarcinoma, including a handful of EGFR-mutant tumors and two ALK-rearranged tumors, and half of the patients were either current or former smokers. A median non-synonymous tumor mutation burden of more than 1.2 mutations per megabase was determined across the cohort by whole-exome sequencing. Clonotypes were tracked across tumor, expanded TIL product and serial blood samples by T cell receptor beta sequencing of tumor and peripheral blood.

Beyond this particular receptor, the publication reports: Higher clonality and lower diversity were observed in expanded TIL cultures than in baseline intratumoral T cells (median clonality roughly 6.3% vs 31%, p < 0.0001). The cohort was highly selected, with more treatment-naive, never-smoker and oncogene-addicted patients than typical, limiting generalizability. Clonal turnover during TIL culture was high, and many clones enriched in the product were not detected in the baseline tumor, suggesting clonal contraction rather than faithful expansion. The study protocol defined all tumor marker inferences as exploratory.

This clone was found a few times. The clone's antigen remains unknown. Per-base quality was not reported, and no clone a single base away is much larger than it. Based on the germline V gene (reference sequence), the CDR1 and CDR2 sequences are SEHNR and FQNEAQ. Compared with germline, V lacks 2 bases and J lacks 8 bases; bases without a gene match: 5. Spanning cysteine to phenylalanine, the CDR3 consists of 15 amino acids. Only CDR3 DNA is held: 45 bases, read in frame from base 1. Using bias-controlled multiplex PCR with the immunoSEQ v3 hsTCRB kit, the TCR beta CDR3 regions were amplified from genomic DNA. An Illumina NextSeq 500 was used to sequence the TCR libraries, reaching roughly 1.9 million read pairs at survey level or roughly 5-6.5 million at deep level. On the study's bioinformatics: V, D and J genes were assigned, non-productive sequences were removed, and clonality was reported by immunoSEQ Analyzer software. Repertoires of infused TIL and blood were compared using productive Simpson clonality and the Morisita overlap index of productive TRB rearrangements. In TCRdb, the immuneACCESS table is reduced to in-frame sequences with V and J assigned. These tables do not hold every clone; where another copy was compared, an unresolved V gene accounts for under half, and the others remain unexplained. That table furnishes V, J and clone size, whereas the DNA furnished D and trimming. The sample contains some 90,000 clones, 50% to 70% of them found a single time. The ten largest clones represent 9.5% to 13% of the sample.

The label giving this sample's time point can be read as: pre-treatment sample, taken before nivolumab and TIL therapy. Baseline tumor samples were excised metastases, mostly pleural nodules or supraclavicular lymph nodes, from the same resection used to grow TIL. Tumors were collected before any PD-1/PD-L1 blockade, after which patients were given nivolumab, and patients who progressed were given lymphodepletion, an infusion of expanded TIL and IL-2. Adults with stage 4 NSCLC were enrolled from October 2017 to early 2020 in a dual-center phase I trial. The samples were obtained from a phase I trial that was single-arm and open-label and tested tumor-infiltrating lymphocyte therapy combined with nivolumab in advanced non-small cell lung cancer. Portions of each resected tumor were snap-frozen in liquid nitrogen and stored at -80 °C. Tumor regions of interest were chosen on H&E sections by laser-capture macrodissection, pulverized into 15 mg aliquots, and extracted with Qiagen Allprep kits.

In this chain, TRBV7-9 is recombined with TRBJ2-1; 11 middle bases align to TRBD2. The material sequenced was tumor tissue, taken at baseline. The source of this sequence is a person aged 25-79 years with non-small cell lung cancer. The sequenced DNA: TGTGCCAGCAGCTTACCCACTAGCGGGAGCCATGAGCAGTTCTTC. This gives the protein CASSLPTSGSHEQFF.